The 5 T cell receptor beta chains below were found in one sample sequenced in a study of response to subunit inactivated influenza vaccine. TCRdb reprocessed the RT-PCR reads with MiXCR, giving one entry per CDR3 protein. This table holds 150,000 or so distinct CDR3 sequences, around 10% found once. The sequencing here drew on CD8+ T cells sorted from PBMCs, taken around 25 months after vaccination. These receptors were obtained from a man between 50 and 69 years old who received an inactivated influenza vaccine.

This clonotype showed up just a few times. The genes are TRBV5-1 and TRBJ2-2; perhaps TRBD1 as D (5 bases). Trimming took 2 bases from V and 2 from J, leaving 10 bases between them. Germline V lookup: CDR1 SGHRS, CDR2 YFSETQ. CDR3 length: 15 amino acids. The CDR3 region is CASSFWQGNTGELFF. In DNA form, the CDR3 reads TGCGCCAGCAGCTTCTGGCAGGGCAACACCGGGGAGCTGTTTTTT.

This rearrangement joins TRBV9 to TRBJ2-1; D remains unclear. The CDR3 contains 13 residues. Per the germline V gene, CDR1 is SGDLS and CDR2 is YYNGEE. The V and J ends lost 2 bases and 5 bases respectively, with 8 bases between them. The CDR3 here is CASSVPLDNEQFF. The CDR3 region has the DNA TGTGCCAGCAGCGTCCCTTTAGACAATGAGCAGTTCTTC. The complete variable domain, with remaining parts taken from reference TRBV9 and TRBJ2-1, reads DSGVTQTPKHLITATGQRVTLRCSPRSGDLSVYWYQQSLDQGLQFLIQYYNGEERAKGNILERFSAQQFPDLHSELNLSSLELGDSALYFCASSVPLDNEQFFGPGTRLTVL.

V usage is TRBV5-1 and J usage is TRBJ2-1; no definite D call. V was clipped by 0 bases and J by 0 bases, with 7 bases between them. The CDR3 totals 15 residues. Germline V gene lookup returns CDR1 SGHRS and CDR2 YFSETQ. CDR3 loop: CASSLVADSYNEQFF. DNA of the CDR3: TGCGCCAGCAGCTTGGTGGCAGACTCCTACAATGAGCAGTTCTTC.

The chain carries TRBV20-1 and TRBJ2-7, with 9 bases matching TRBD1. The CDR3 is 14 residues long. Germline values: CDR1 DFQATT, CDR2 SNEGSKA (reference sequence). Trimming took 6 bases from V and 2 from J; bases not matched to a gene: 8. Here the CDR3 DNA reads TGCAGTGCCAGCCCGGGACAGGGCGCCTACGAGCAGTACTTC. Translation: CSASPGQGAYEQYF.

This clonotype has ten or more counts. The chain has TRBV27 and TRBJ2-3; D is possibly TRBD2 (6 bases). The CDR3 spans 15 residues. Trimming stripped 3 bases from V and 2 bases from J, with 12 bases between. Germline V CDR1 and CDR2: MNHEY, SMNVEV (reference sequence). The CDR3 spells CASSFAGLSTDTQYF. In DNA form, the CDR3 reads TGTGCCAGCAGTTTTGCGGGACTCTCCACAGATACGCAGTATTTT.